This entry describes one T cell receptor beta chain. The clone's antigen remains unknown. No base qualities exist here, and no much larger clone lies one base off it. This entry belongs to a study of OX40 agonist ivuxolimab in advanced cancers. Concerning the study at large: Ivuxolimab was an agonistic, fully human IgG2 monoclonal antibody directed against OX40 (CD134), a costimulatory receptor. Prior anti-PD-1, anti-PD-L1 or anti-CTLA-4 therapy was permitted, and checkpoint inhibitors had been received by about 37% of dose-escalation patients. Among the approximately 50 dose-escalation patients, 19 had hepatocellular carcinoma, 15 or so melanoma, 9 renal cell carcinoma and 9 head and neck cancer. The paper reports the monotherapy dose-escalation portion (N of about 51 patients) of the phase I ivuxolimab trial. A male proportion of around 83% and a mean age of about 60 years, ranging from roughly 23 to 90, were recorded for the dose-escalation cohort. The purpose of peripheral TCRbeta sequencing was to test whether ivuxolimab changed TCR sequence diversity and led to clonal T-cell expansion. Partial responses occurred in three dose-escalation patients: two with cutaneous melanoma and one with hepatocellular carcinoma. Intravenous ivuxolimab was administered to patients every 2 weeks at six dose levels: 0.01, 0.1, 0.3, 1.5, 3 and 10 mg/kg. What the study reported, not specific to this receptor: Which antigens the clonally expanded peripheral T cells were specific for was not determined. At doses of 0.1 to 3.0 mg/kg, clonal expansion of both CD4+ and CD8+ blood T cells was observed from baseline to week 6. After ivuxolimab, expanded clones were on average more numerous among CD8+ T cells than among CD4+ T cells. Low levels of normalized T-cell clonal expansion were also seen in some patients who did not respond. In the 0.1-3.0 mg/kg groups, partial responders had among the lowest normalized peripheral clonal expansion, particularly in CD8+ T cells.

Patients with a history of autoimmune disease or receiving systemic immunosuppression were excluded from the trial. Peripheral blood for TCR sequencing was collected from all dose cohorts at baseline, on cycle 4 day 1, and on cycle 7 day 1. The samples were drawn from a first-in-human, open-label, multicenter phase I dose-escalation trial of ivuxolimab. Adults with locally advanced or metastatic melanoma, renal cell, hepatocellular, or head and neck squamous cell carcinoma were enrolled in the trial. Before TCR sequencing, CD4+ T cells and CD8+ T cells were sorted from peripheral blood as separate populations. Genomic DNA was isolated from the sorted cells so that the TCRbeta CDR3 region could be sequenced. The immunoSEQ Assay was used for sequencing of TCRbeta CDR3 regions. TCRdb took this table from immuneACCESS and kept in-frame rearrangements with V and J called. Such tables lack part of the clones; where checked against another copy, unresolved V genes explain under half of the gap, and the rest is unexplained. The sample table shows about 63,000 clones, and approximately 90% are seen once. Jointly, the top ten make up roughly 4.1% of the sample.

V loses 1 base at its end and J loses 7 bases; junction bases beyond the gene matches: 10. The CDR3 runs 17 amino acids, cysteine and phenylalanine included. Only CDR3 DNA remains: 51 bases, in frame from the first base. The germline V gene encodes CDR1 SGHRS and CDR2 YFSETQ. The chain is encoded by TRBV5-1 joined to TRBJ2-1, with 11 middle bases fitting TRBD1. The sequencing here drew on CD4+ or CD8+ T cells sorted from blood, taken in a trial of the OX40 agonist ivuxolimab. The clonotype was recovered from an adult with an advanced solid tumor such as melanoma, head and neck, liver or kidney cancer. CDR3 region: CASSLFFSGTGGNEQFF. The sequenced DNA is TGCGCCAGCAGCTTGTTCTTTTCCGGGACAGGGGGGAATGAGCAGTTCTTC.